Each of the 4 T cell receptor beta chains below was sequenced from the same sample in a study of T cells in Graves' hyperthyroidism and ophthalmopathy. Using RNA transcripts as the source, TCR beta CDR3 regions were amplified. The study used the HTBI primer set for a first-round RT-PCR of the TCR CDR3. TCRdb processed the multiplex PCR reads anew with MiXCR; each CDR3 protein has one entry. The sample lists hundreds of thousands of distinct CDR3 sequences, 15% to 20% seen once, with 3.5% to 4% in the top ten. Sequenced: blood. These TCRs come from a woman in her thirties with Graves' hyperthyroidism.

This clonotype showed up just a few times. Here the CDR3 DNA reads TGTGCCAGCAGTTATAGGCATGAAGTTCATACGCAGTATTTT. It translates to CASSYRHEVHTQYF. The chain employs TRBV6-2 or TRBV6-3 and TRBJ2-3; unclear D gene. This CDR3 has 14 amino acids. V dropped 3 bases and J dropped 7 bases, with 14 bases sitting between them. CDR1 is MNHEY and CDR2 is SVGEGT in the germline V gene.

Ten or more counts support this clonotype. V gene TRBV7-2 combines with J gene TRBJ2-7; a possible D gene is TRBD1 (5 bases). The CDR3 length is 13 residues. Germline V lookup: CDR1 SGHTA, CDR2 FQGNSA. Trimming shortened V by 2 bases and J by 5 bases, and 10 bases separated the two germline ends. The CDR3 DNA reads TGTGCCAGCAGCTTATTTCCAGGGAACGAGCAGTACTTC. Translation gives CASSLFPGNEQYF.

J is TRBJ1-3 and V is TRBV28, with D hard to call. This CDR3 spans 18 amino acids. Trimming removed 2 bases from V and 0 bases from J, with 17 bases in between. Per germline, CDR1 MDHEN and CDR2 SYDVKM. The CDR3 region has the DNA TGTGCCAGCAGTTTAGGTCGGGCAGGCTTGAGCTCTGGAAACACCATATATTTT. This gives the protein CASSLGRAGLSSGNTIYF.

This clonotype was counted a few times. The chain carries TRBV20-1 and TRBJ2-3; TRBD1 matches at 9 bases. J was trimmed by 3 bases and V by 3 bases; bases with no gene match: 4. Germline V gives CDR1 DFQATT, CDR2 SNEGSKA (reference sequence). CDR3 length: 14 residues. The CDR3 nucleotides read TGCAGTGCTAGGGGACAGGGTTTTACAGATACGCAGTATTTT. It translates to CSARGQGFTDTQYF.